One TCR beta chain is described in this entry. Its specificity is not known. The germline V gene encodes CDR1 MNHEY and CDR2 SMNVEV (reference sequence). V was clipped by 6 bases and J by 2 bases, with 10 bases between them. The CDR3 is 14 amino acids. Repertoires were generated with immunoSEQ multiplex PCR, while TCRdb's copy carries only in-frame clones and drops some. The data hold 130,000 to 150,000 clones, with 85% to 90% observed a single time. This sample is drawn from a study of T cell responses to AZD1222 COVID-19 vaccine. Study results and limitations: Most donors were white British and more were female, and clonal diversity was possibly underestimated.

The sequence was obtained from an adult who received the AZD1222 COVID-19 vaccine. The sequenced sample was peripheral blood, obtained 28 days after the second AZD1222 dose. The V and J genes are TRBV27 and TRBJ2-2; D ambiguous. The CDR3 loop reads CASRSTGNTGELFF. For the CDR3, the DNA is TGTGCCAGCAGATCTACGGGTAACACCGGGGAGCTGTTTTTT.